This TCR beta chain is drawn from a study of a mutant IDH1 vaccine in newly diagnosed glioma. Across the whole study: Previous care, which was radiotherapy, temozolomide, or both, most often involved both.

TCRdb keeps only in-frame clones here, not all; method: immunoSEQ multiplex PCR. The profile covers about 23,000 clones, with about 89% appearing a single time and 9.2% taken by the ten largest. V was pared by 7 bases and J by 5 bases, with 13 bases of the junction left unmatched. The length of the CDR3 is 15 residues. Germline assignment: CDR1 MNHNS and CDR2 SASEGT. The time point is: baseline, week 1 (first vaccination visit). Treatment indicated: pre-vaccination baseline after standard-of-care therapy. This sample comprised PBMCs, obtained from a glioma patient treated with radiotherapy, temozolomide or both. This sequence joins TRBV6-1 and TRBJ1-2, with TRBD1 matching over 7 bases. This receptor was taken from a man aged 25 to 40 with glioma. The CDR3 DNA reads TGTGCCAGCATCGGGGCGGGGACAGCCTTTTATGGCTACACCTTC. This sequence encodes CASIGAGTAFYGYTF.